What follows are 21 T cell receptor beta chains derived from one specimen sequenced in a study. Sequencing was performed with immunoSEQ multiplex PCR; in TCRdb, only in-frame clones are kept and a portion is missing. The sample consists of approximately 70,000 clones, just over 90% of them appearing once. The sequenced material came from PBMCs. The receptors were sampled from a man in his forties with rheumatoid arthritis.

The rearrangement links TRBV5-6 to TRBJ1-1; no definite D call. Germline V gene sequence: CDR1 SGHDT, CDR2 YYEEEE. The length of the CDR3 is 15 residues. V was trimmed by 4 bases and J by 6 bases, leaving 19 bases between them. The CDR3 loop reads CASSVHPQRVAEAFF. The CDR3, as DNA: TGTGCCAGCAGCGTTCACCCCCAAAGGGTGGCTGAAGCTTTCTTT. The whole variable domain, filled in from reference TRBV5-6 and TRBJ1-1, reads DAGVTQSPTHLIKTRGQQVTLRCSPKSGHDTVSWYQQALGQGPQFIFQYYEEEERQRGNFPDRFSGHQFPNYSSELNVNALLLGDSALYLCASSVHPQRVAEAFFGQGTRLTVV.

The J gene is TRBJ1-6, the V gene TRBV29-1; D gene uncertain. Trimming took 8 bases from V and 8 from J, leaving 16 bases between them. This CDR3 has 13 amino acids. From germline, CDR1 is SQVTM and CDR2 ANQGSEA. The DNA for the CDR3 is TGCAGCTTGGAGGAGGGTGGGGATTCACCCCTCCACTTT. It codes for CSLEEGGDSPLHF. Drawing the rest from reference TRBV29-1 and TRBJ1-6, the complete variable domain is SAVISQKPSRDICQRGTSLTIQCQVDSQVTMMFWYRQQPGQSLTLIATANQGSEATYESGFVIDKFPISRPNLTFSTLTVSNMSPEDSSIYLCSLEEGGDSPLHFGNGTRLTVT.

This chain links TRBV4-3 with TRBJ1-2; 8 nucleotides agree with TRBD1. The ends lost 0 bases at V and 5 bases at J; junction bases unmatched: 5. Germline assignment: CDR1 LGHNA and CDR2 YSLEER. The CDR3 runs to 15 residues. CDR3 residues: CASSQDRRQGYGYTF. CDR3 nucleotides: TGCGCCAGCAGCCAAGATAGGAGACAGGGGTATGGCTACACCTTC.

The V call is TRBV25-1, the J call TRBJ2-3; 10 bases agree with TRBD1. Per germline, CDR1 MGHDK and CDR2 SYGVNS. The V gene end was trimmed by 4 bases and the J gene end by 6 bases; junction bases not matched to a gene: 7. The CDR3 is made up of 15 amino acids. CDR3 nucleotide sequence: TGTGCCAGCAGTGGGGGACAGGGGCGAACGGATACGCAGTATTTT. It yields the protein CASSGGQGRTDTQYF.

The V call is TRBV30, the J call TRBJ2-3, with 15 bases lining up with TRBD2. J lost 2 bases, V lost 3 bases, and 12 bases had no gene match. The CDR3 totals 19 residues. Germline V gives CDR1 GTSNPN, CDR2 SVGIG (reference sequence). The CDR3 sequence: CAWSGFGLAGGLDTDTQYF. CDR3 bases: TGTGCCTGGAGCGGCTTTGGACTAGCGGGGGGGCTCGACACAGATACGCAGTATTTT.

V is TRBV28 and J is TRBJ2-3; D uncertain. CDR1 MDHEN and CDR2 SYDVKM come from the germline V gene. V was shortened by 4 bases and J by 0 bases, with 14 bases between the two germline ends. The CDR3 is 16 residues long. The CDR3 protein is CASSSMIGRSTDTQYF. In DNA, the CDR3 is TGTGCCAGCAGTTCTATGATTGGGCGGAGCACAGATACGCAGTATTTT. The complete variable domain, with remaining parts taken from reference TRBV28 and TRBJ2-3, reads DVKVTQSSRYLVKRTGEKVFLECVQDMDHENMFWYRQDPGLGLRLIYFSYDVKMKEKGDIPEGYSVSREKKERFSLILESASTNQTSMYLCASSSMIGRSTDTQYFGPGTRLTVL.

The chain uses TRBV19 and TRBJ2-7; 12 bases match TRBD2. The CDR3 totals 16 residues. V shed 4 bases, J shed 4 bases, and the junction held 8 bases outside the gene matches. Germline V gives CDR1 LNHDA, CDR2 SQIVND (reference sequence). Here the CDR3 reads CASSTSSGRAFYEQYF. CDR3 DNA sequence: TGTGCCAGTAGTACCTCTAGCGGGAGGGCCTTTTACGAGCAGTACTTC.

The rearrangement joins TRBV3-1 (or the pseudogene TRBV3-2) to TRBJ1-5; D is ambiguous. Germline V gene sequence: CDR1 LGHDT, CDR2 YNNKEL (reference sequence). Trimming took off 1 base at V and 3 bases at J, with 10 bases between the two ends. The CDR3 loop spans 15 amino acids. CDR3 nucleotides: TGTGCCAGCAGCCAAGGGACTGTGAACAATCAGCCCCAGCATTTT. This sequence encodes CASSQGTVNNQPQHF.

This clone was seen once. The V and J genes are TRBV10-3 and TRBJ2-3; D uncertain. V was pared by 2 bases and J by 0 bases, with 15 bases between. This CDR3 has 17 amino acids. The germline CDR1 and CDR2 sequences are ENHRY and SYGVKD. The CDR3: CAISELVGFASTDTQYF. CDR3 in DNA: TGTGCCATCAGTGAGCTGGTCGGCTTCGCTAGCACAGATACGCAGTATTTT.

The chain has TRBV27 and TRBJ1-5; D perhaps matches TRBD1 (5 bases). This CDR3 region has 11 residues. CDR1 and CDR2 from the germline V gene are MNHEY and SMNVEV (reference sequence). V lost 3 bases to trimming and J lost 11 bases, with 8 bases between them. CDR3 bases: TGTGCCAGCAGTTTTCAGGGATCCCAGCATTTT. Translation gives CASSFQGSQHF.

V usage is TRBV7-9 and J usage is TRBJ2-1; 13 nucleotides align to TRBD2. From germline, CDR1 is SEHNR and CDR2 FQNEAQ (reference sequence). The CDR3 runs to 15 residues. Losses at the gene ends were 1 base for V and 6 bases for J; bases not matched to a gene: 0. CDR3 region: CASSLGTSGSNEQFF. The CDR3 DNA reads as TGTGCCAGCAGCTTAGGGACTAGCGGGAGCAATGAGCAGTTCTTC. The full variable domain, in which reference TRBV7-9 and TRBJ2-1 provide the parts outside the CDR3, is DTGVSQNPRHKITKRGQNVTFRCDPISEHNRLYWYRQTLGQGPEFLTYFQNEAQLEKSRLLSDRFSAERPKGSFSTLEIQRTEQGDSAMYLCASSLGTSGSNEQFFGPGTRLTVL.

This clone was picked up one time. This chain links TRBV6-6 with TRBJ1-1, with D possibly TRBD1 on 6 matching bases. Germline CDR1 is MNHNY and CDR2 is SVGAGI (reference sequence). Trimming took 5 bases from V and 0 from J, leaving 22 bases between them. There are 18 residues in the CDR3. The DNA for the CDR3 is TGTGCCAGCAGTCCGAAAAAATGGGACGGGGACATGAACACTGAAGCTTTCTTT. It is translated as CASSPKKWDGDMNTEAFF.

The chain employs TRBV6-4 and TRBJ2-2; D may be TRBD1 (7 bases). Germline lookup yields CDR1 MRHNA and CDR2 SNTAGT. Trimming stripped 0 bases from V and 7 bases from J, with 12 bases between. This CDR3 region has 15 residues. CDR3 protein: CASSDSYRGGGELFF. The CDR3 nucleotides are TGTGCCAGCAGTGACTCGTACAGGGGAGGCGGGGAGCTGTTTTTT.

The chain employs TRBV29-1 and TRBJ1-1; D unclear. The CDR3 is 13 residues long. Per germline, CDR1 SQVTM and CDR2 ANQGSEA. The V gene lost 1 base and the J gene lost 8 bases, with 14 bases spanning the gap. CDR3 sequence: CSVEVFSGREAFF. CDR3 DNA sequence: TGCAGCGTTGAAGTGTTCTCGGGCAGGGAAGCTTTCTTT.

The chain couples TRBV9 to TRBJ2-6; D is uncertain. From germline, CDR1 is SGDLS and CDR2 YYNGEE. V lost 4 bases and J lost 0, with 11 bases in between. The CDR3 runs to 16 residues. CDR3 in amino acids: CASSSGRYSGANVLTF. The CDR3 DNA reads TGTGCCAGCAGCTCCGGACGTTACTCTGGGGCCAACGTCCTGACTTTC.

This rearrangement joins TRBV9 to TRBJ2-3; 7 bases are shared with TRBD2. J was trimmed by 3 bases and V by 4 bases; bases with no gene match: 5. This CDR3 has 14 residues. Germline-derived CDR1 and CDR2 are SGDLS and YYNGEE. The CDR3 spells CASSSGINTDTQYF. DNA for the CDR3: TGTGCCAGCAGCAGCGGGATAAATACAGATACGCAGTATTTT.

This sequence joins TRBV5-6 and TRBJ2-3, with TRBD1 matching over 9 bases. J gave up 4 bases and V 0 bases, and 9 bases lay outside the gene matches. CDR1 and CDR2 (germline): SGHDT, YYEEEE. The CDR3 runs to 17 residues. CDR3 sequence reads: CASSLAIGQGYADTQYF. CDR3 DNA sequence: TGTGCCAGCAGCTTGGCGATCGGACAGGGGTATGCAGATACGCAGTATTTT.

The chain uses TRBV6-5 and TRBJ1-2, with D perhaps matching TRBD1 (5 bases). V was trimmed by 6 bases and J by 4 bases, leaving 9 bases between them. CDR3 length: 12 amino acids. Per germline, CDR1 MNHEY and CDR2 SVGAGI. CDR3 sequence reads: CASSLRGYGYTF. In nucleotides, the CDR3 is TGTGCCAGCAGCTTAAGGGGCTATGGCTACACCTTC.

The chain is built from TRBV6-6 and TRBJ2-2; D might be TRBD1 (5 bases). The germline V and J ends were trimmed by 8 bases and 4 bases, with 14 bases remaining between them. Germline loops: CDR1 MNHNY, CDR2 SVGAGI (reference sequence). CDR3 length equals 14 residues. CDR3 region: CASVEDTITGELFF. CDR3 sequence (DNA): TGTGCCAGCGTAGAGGACACCATCACCGGGGAGCTGTTTTTT.

The chain recombines TRBV5-1 with TRBJ2-2, with a possible D match to TRBD2 (6 bases). Looked up from germline, CDR1 is SGHRS and CDR2 is YFSETQ. V shed 4 bases and J shed 2 bases, with 9 bases lying between them. This CDR3 has 14 residues. The CDR3 protein is CASSPGTNTGELFF. In nucleotides, the CDR3 is TGCGCCAGCAGCCCCGGGACTAACACCGGGGAGCTGTTTTTT.

The rearrangement links TRBV24-1 to TRBJ2-7; TRBD2 matches at 8 bases. The CDR3 has 13 amino acids. V lost 4 bases to trimming and J lost 9 bases; unmatched junction nucleotides: 7. CDR1 is KGHDR and CDR2 is SFDVKD in the germline V gene. This CDR3 is CATSDHGLAGQYF. CDR3 bases: TGTGCCACCAGTGACCACGGACTAGCTGGGCAGTACTTC.